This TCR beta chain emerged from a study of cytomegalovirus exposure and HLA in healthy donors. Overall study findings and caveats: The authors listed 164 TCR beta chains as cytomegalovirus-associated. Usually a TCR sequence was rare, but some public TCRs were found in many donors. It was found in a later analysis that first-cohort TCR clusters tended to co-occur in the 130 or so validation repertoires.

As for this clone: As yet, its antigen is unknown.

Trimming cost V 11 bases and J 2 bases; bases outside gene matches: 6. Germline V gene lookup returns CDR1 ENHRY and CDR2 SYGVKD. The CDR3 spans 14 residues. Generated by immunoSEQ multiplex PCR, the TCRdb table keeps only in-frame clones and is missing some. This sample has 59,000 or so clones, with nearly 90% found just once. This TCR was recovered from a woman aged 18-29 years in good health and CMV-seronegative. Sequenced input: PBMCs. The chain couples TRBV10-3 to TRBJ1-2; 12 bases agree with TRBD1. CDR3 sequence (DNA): TGTGCCGTAAAGGGACAGGGGGCAAACTATGGCTACACCTTC. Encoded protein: CAVKGQGANYGYTF.